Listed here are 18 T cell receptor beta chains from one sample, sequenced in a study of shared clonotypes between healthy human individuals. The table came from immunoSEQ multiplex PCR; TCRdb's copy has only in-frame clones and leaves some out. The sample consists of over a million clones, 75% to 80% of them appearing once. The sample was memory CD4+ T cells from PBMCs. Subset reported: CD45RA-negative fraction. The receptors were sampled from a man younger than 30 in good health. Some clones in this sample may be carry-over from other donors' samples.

CDR3 sequence (DNA): TGTGCCAGTAGTATAGGGACTAGCGGCAATCAGTTCTTC. Translating it yields CASSIGTSGNQFF. The chain joins TRBV19 to TRBJ2-1, with TRBD2 matching over 10 bases. Germline CDR1 LNHDA, CDR2 SQIVND (reference sequence). The length of the CDR3 is 13 residues. V lost 1 base and J lost 13; bases outside the gene matches: 4.

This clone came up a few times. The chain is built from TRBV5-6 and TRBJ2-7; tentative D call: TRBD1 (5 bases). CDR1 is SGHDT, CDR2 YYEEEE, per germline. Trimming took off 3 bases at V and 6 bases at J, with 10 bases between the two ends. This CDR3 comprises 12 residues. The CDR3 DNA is TGTGCCAGCAGCTACCAGGGTTTCGAGCAGTACTTC. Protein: CASSYQGFEQYF.

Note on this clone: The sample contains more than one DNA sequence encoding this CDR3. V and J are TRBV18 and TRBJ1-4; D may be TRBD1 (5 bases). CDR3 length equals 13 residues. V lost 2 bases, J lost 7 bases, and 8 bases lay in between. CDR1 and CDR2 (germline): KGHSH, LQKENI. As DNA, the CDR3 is TGTGCCAGCTCACCAGGGGCGGGTGAAAAACTGTTTTTT. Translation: CASSPGAGEKLFF.

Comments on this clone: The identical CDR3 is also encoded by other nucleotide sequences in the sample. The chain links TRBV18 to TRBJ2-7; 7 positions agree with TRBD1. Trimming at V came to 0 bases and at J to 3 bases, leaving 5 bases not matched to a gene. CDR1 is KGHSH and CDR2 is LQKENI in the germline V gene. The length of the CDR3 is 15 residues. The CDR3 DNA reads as TGTGCCAGCTCACCACCTGGGGACAGAGGCTACGAGCAGTACTTC. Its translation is CASSPPGDRGYEQYF.

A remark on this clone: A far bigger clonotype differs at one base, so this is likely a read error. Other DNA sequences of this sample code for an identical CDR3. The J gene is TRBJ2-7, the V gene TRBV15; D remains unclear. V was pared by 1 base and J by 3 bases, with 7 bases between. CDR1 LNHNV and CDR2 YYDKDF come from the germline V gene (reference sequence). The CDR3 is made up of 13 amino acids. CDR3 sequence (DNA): TGTGCCACCAGCAGAGTCCCAGTCTACGAGCAGTACTTC. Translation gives CATSRVPVYEQYF.

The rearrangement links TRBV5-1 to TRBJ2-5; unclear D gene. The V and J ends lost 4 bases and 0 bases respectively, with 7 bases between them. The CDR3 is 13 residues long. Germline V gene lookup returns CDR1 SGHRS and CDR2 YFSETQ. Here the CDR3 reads CASSQTYQETQYF. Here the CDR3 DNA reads TGCGCCAGCAGCCAGACGTACCAAGAGACCCAGTACTTC.

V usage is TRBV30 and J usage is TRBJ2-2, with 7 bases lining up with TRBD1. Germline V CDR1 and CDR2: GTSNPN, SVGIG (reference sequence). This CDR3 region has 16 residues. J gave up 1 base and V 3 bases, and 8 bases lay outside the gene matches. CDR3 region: CAWRRLGQMNTGELFF. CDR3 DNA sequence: TGTGCCTGGAGGCGGTTGGGACAGATGAACACCGGGGAGCTGTTTTTT.

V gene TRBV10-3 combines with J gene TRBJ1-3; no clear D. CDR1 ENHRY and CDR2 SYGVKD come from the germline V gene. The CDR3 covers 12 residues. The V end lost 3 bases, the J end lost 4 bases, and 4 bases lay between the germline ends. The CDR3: CAISDRGNTIYF. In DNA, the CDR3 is TGTGCCATCAGTGACAGGGGAAACACCATATATTTT.

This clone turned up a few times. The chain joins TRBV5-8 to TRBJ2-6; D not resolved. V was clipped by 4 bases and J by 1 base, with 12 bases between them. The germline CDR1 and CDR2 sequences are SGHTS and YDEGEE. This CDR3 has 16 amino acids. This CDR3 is CASSTNHGSGANVLTF. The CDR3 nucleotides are TGTGCCAGCAGCACCAACCATGGGTCTGGGGCCAACGTCCTGACTTTC. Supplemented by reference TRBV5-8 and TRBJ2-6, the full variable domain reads EAGVTQSPTHLIKTRGQQATLRCSPISGHTSVYWYQQALGLGLQFLLWYDEGEERNRGNFPPRFSGRQFPNYSSELNVNALELEDSALYLCASSTNHGSGANVLTFGAGSRLTVL.

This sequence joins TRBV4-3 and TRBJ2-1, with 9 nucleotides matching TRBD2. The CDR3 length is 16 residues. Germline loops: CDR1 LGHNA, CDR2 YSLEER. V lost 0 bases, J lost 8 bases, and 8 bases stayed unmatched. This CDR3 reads CASSQDRLAGMDEQFF. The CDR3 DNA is TGCGCCAGCAGCCAAGATCGGCTAGCGGGAATGGATGAGCAGTTCTTC.

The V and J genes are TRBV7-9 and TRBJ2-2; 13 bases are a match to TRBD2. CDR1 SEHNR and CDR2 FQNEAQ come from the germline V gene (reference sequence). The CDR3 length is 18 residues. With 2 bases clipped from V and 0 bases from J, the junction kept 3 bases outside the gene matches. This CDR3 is CASSLTGTSGTNTGELFF. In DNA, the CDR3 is TGTGCCAGCAGCTTAACCGGGACTAGCGGGACGAACACCGGGGAGCTGTTTTTT.

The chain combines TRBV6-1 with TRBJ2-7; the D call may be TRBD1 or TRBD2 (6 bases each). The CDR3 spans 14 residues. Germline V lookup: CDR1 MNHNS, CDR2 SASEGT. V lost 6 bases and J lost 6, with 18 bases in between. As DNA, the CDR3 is TGTGCCAGCAGGGTTACAGGGAGGTCGTCCGAGCAGTACTTC. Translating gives CASRVTGRSSEQYF.

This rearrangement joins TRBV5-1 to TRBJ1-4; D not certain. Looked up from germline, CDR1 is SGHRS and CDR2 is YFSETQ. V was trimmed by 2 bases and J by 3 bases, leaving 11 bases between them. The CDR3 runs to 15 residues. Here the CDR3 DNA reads TGCGCCAGCAGCTTAGGACCGGTCTCTAATGAAAAACTGTTTTTT. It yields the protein CASSLGPVSNEKLFF.

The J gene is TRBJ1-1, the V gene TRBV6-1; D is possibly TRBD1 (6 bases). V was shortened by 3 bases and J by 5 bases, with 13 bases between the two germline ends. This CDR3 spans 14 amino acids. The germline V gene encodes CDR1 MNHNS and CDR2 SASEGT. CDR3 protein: CASSERGANTEAFF. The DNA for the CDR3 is TGTGCCAGCAGTGAGAGGGGGGCTAATACTGAAGCTTTCTTT.

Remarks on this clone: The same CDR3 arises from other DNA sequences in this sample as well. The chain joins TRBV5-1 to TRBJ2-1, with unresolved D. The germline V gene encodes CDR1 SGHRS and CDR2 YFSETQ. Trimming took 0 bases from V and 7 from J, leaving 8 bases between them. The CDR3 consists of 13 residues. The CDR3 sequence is CASSLEPVNEQFF. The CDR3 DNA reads TGCGCCAGCAGCTTGGAGCCGGTGAATGAGCAGTTCTTC.

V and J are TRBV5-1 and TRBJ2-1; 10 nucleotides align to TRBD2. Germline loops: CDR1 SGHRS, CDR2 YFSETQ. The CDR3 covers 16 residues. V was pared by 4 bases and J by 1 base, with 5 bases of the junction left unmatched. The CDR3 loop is CASSRASGRSYNEQFF. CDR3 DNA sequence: TGCGCCAGCAGCAGAGCTAGCGGGAGATCCTACAATGAGCAGTTCTTC.

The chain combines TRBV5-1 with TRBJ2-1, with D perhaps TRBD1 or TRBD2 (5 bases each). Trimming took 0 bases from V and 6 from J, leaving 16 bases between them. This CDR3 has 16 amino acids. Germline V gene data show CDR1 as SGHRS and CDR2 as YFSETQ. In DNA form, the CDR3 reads TGCGCCAGCAGCTTGGAGCCCGGGACGGGGCCCAATGAGCAGTTCTTC. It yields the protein CASSLEPGTGPNEQFF.

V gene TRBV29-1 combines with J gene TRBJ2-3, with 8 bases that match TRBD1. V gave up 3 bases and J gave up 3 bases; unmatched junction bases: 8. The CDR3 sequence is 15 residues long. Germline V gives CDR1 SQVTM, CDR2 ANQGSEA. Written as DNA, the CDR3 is TGCAGCGTTGATCGACGACAGGGGATAACAGATACGCAGTATTTT. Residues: CSVDRRQGITDTQYF.